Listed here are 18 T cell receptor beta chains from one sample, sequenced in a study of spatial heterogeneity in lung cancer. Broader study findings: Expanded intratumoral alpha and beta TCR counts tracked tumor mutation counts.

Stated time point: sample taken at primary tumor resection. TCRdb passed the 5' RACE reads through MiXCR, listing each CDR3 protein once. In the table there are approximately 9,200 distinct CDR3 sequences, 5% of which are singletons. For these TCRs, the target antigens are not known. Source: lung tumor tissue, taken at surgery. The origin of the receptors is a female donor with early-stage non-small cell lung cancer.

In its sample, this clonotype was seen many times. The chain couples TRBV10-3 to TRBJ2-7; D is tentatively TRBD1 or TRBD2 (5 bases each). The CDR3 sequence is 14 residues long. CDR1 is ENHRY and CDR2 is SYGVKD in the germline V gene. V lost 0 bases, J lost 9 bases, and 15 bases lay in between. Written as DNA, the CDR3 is TGTGCCATCAGTGAGTCAGAAGGCAGGGCGGGGCAGTACTTC. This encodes CAISESEGRAGQYF.

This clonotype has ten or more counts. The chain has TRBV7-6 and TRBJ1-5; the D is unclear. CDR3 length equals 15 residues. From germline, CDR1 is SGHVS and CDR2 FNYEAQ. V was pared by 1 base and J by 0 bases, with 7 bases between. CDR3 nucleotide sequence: TGTGCCAGCAGCTTAGACGGGGATAGCAATCAGCCCCAGCATTTT. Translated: CASSLDGDSNQPQHF.

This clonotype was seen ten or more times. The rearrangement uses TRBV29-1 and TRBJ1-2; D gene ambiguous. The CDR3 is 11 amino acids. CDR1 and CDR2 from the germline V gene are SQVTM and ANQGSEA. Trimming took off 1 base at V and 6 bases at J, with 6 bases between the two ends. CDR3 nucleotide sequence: TGCAGCGTTGAAGCTTATGATGGCTACACCTTC. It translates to CSVEAYDGYTF.

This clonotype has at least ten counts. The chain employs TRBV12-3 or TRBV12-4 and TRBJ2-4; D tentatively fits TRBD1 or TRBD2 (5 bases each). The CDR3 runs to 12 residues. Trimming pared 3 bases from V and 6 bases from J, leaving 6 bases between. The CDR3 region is CASSFGGNIQYF. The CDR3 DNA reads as TGTGCCAGCAGTTTTGGGGGAAACATTCAGTACTTC.

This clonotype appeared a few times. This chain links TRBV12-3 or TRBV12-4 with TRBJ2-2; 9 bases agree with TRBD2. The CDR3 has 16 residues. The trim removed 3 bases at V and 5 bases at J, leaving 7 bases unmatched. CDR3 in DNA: TGTGCCAGCAGTTTGACCGCAGCGGGAGGTACCGGGGAGCTGTTTTTT. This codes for CASSLTAAGGTGELFF.

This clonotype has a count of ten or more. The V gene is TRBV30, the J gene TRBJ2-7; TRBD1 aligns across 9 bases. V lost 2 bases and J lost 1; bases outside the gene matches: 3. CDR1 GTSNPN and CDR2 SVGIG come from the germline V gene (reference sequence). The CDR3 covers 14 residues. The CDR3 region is CAWSTGTGSYEQYF. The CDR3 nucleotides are TGTGCCTGGAGTACCGGGACAGGGTCCTACGAGCAGTACTTC.

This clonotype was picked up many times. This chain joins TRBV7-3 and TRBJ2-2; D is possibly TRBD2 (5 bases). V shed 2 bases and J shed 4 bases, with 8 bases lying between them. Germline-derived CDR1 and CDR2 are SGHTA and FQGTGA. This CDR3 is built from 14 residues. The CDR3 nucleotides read TGTGCCAGCAGCTTACTTAGCGCCACCGGGGAGCTGTTTTTT. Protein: CASSLLSATGELFF.

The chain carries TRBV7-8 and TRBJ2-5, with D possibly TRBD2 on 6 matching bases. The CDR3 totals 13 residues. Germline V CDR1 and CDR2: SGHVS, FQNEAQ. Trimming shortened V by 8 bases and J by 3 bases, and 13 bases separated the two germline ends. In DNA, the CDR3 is TGTGCCAGCCGCCGGCGGGGCGAAGAGACCCAGTACTTC. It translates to CASRRRGEETQYF.

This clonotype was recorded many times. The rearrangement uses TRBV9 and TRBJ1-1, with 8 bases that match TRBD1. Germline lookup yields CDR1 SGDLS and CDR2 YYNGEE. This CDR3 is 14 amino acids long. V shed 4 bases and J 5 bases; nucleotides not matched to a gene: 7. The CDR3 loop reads CASSLWDRQTEAFF. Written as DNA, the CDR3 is TGTGCCAGCAGCCTATGGGACAGGCAAACTGAAGCTTTCTTT.

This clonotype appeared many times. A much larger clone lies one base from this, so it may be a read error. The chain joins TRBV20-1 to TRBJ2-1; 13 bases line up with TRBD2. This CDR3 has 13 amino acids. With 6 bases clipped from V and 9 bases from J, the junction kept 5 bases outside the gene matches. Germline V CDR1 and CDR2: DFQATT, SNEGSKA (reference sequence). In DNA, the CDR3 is TGCAGTGCACGGACTAGCGGGAGCGGTGAGCAGTTCTTC. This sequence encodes CSARTSGSGEQFF.

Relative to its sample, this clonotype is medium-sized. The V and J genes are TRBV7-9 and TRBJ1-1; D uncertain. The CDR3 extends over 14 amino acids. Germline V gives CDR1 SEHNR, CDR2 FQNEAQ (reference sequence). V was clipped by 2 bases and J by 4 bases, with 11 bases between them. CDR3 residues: CASSLLKSGTEAFF. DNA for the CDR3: TGTGCCAGCAGCTTACTAAAGTCGGGCACTGAAGCTTTCTTT.

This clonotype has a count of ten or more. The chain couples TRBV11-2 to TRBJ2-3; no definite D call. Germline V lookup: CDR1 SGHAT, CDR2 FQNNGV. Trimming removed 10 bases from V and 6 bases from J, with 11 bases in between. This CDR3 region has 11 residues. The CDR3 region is CAISTWDTQYF. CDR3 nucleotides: TGTGCCATCTCGACCTGGGATACGCAGTATTTT. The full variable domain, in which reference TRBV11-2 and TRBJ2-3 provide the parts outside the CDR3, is EAGVAQSPRYKIIEKRQSVAFWCNPISGHATLYWYQQILGQGPKLLIQFQNNGVVDDSQLPKDRFSAERLKGVDSTLKIQPAKLEDSAVYLCAISTWDTQYFGPGTRLTVL.

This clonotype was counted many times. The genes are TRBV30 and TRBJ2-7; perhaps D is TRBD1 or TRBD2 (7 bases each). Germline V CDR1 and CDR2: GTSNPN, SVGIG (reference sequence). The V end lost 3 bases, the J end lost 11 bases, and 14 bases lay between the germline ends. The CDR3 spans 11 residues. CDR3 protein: CAWRETGREYF. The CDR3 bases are TGTGCCTGGAGGGAGACAGGGAGGGAGTACTTC.

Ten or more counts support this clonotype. CDR3 protein: CASSSTGSLASQYF. The CDR3 DNA reads TGTGCCAGCAGTTCCACCGGGTCCTTGGCTTCGCAGTACTTC. The genes are TRBV28 and TRBJ2-7; D uncertain. The germline V gene encodes CDR1 MDHEN and CDR2 SYDVKM. Trimming left V 4 bases short and J 9 bases short, with 19 bases between. This CDR3 has 14 residues.

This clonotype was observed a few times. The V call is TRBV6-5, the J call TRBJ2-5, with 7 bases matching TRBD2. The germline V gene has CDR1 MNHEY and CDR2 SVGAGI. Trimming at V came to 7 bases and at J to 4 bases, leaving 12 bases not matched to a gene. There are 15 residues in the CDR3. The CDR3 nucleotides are TGTGCCAGCAAAATGCCCCGAGCGGGATCAGAGACCCAGTACTTC. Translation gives CASKMPRAGSETQYF.

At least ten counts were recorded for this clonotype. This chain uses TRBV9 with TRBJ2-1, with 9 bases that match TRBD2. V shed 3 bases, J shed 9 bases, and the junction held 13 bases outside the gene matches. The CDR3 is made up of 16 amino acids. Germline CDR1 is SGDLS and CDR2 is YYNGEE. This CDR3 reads CASSASSSGIIGEQFF. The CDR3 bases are TGTGCCAGCAGCGCCTCGTCTAGCGGGATAATCGGTGAGCAGTTCTTC.

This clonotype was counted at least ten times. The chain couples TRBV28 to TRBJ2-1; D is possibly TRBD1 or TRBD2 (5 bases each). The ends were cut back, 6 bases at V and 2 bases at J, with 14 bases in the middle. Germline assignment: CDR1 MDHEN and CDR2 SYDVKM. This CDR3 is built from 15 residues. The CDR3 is CASSRDRSPYNEQFF. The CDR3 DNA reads TGTGCCAGCAGCCGGGACCGTAGTCCCTACAATGAGCAGTTCTTC.

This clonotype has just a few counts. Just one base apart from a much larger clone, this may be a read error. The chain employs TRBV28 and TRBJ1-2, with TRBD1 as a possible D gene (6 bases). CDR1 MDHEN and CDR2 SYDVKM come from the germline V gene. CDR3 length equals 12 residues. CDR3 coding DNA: TGTGCCAGCAGCGACAGGAGCTATGGCTACAACTTC. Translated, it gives CASSDRSYGYNF.